Below, 28 T cell receptor beta chains from the same sample are listed, as sequenced in a study of low-dose radiotherapy and immunotherapy resistance in tumors. TRAV and TRBV primers primed cDNA for both TCRalpha and TCRbeta. TCR amplification involved approximately 20 PCR cycles with a constant-region primer and V-primer adapter. TCRdb reanalysed the reads using MiXCR and keeps one entry per CDR3 protein. Among about 12,000 distinct CDR3 sequences, 65% to 85% were seen once, and the ten largest hold around 3.6%. Receptors were obtained from a human donor with advanced metastatic prostate, ovarian, gallbladder or colorectal cancer (not recorded which). This table probably holds off-target reads from a library built for another chain.

This chain connects TRBV11-2 to TRBJ2-2; the D is unclear. The germline V gene encodes CDR1 SGHAT and CDR2 FQNNGV. The CDR3 spans 14 residues. Trimming removed 5 bases from V and 4 bases from J, with 11 bases in between. This CDR3 is CASSPTRGTGELFF. The CDR3 region has the DNA TGTGCCAGCAGCCCTACTCGTGGCACCGGGGAGCTGTTTTTT. Based on the CDR3 plus reference TRBV11-2 and TRBJ2-2, the full variable domain is EAGVAQSPRYKIIEKRQSVAFWCNPISGHATLYWYQQILGQGPKLLIQFQNNGVVDDSQLPKDRFSAERLKGVDSTLKIQPAKLEDSAVYLCASSPTRGTGELFFGEGSRLTVL.

CDR3 sequence: CASSQDQGTGKLFF. The CDR3 nucleotides read TGCGCCAGCAGCCAAGATCAGGGGACCGGAAAACTGTTTTTT. The chain combines TRBV4-3 with TRBJ1-4; the D gene is possibly TRBD1 (6 bases). The CDR3 consists of 14 residues. Trimming took off 0 bases at V and 10 bases at J, with 12 bases between the two ends. Germline V lookup: CDR1 LGHNA, CDR2 YSLEER.

This rearrangement joins TRBV20-1 to TRBJ2-2; D unclear. The CDR3 extends over 16 amino acids. CDR1 is DFQATT, CDR2 SNEGSKA, per germline (reference sequence). V was cut by 5 bases and J by 5 bases, with 21 bases left in between. CDR3 amino acids: CSASLTTKAYTGELFF. DNA for the CDR3: TGCAGTGCTTCTCTAACAACTAAGGCGTATACCGGGGAGCTGTTTTTT.

The chain couples TRBV10-3 to TRBJ2-5; perhaps TRBD1 as D (6 bases). Germline CDR1 ENHRY, CDR2 SYGVKD. CDR3 length equals 15 residues. V was pared by 4 bases and J by 0 bases, with 12 bases between. Written as DNA, the CDR3 is TGTGCCATCAGTGTTGGGGCAGGGGACCAAGAGACCCAGTACTTC. Protein product: CAISVGAGDQETQYF.

The V call is TRBV7-2, the J call TRBJ2-1; maybe TRBD2 (7 bases). V was clipped by 0 bases and J by 4 bases, with 10 bases between them. This CDR3 is 15 amino acids long. Germline CDR1 and CDR2: SGHTA and FQGNSA. The CDR3, as DNA: TGTGCCAGCAGCTTAGCTGGGAGGGGGTACAATGAGCAGTTCTTC. It is translated as CASSLAGRGYNEQFF.

J is TRBJ2-7 and V is TRBV4-3, with a weak D call TRBD2 (7 bases). The CDR3 has 15 amino acids. Germline-derived CDR1 and CDR2 are LGHNA and YSLEER. Trimming removed 3 bases from V and 4 bases from J, with 16 bases in between. CDR3 sequence (DNA): TGCGCCAGCAGCCAGGGCCGCGGGGGCGCATACGAGCAGTACTTC. It translates to CASSQGRGGAYEQYF.

The CDR3 DNA sequence: TGCGCCAGCAGCGCGTTAGAGGGTGCAGATACGCAGTATTTT. It yields the protein CASSALEGADTQYF. The V and J genes are TRBV4-1 and TRBJ2-3; D possibly corresponds to TRBD2 (5 bases). V lost 5 bases and J lost 4, with 13 bases in between. The CDR3 covers 14 residues. Germline V gene sequence: CDR1 MGHRA, CDR2 YSYEKL.

V and J are TRBV4-1 and TRBJ2-1, with TRBD1 matching 10 bases. Unmatched junction bases numbered 4, after V lost 0 bases and J lost 5 bases. The CDR3 sequence is 16 residues long. Germline CDR1 is MGHRA and CDR2 is YSYEKL. The DNA of the CDR3 is TGCGCCAGCAGCCAAGATTTAGGGACAGGGGACAATGAGCAGTTCTTC. Translating gives CASSQDLGTGDNEQFF.

V and J are TRBV5-4 and TRBJ1-5, with unresolved D. The germline V and J ends were trimmed by 2 bases and 3 bases, with 3 bases remaining between them. The CDR3 length is 12 residues. CDR1 and CDR2 (germline): SGHNT, YYREEE (reference sequence). DNA of the CDR3: TGTGCCAGCAGCTTTCCCAATCAGCCCCAGCATTTT. Amino acids: CASSFPNQPQHF.

The DNA of the CDR3 is TGTGCCAGTAGTATCGGGAGTGAGTCCTACGAGCAGTACTTC. Its protein product is CASSIGSESYEQYF. The chain recombines TRBV19 with TRBJ2-7; maybe TRBD2 (6 bases). The CDR3 extends over 14 amino acids. With 3 bases removed from V and 1 base from J, the gap between germline ends came to 10 bases. Looked up from germline, CDR1 is LNHDA and CDR2 is SQIVND (reference sequence). Looking up the rest from reference TRBV19 and TRBJ2-7 gives the full variable domain: DGGITQSPKYLFRKEGQNVTLSCEQNLNHDAMYWYRQDPGQGLRLIYYSQIVNDFQKGDIAEGYSVSREKKESFPLTVTSAQKNPTAFYLCASSIGSESYEQYFGPGTRLTVT.

The table lists this clonotype with a few counts. The chain couples TRBV3-1 to TRBJ2-3, with 8 bases matching TRBD1. The J segment lost 5 bases and the V segment lost 0 bases, leaving 10 bases of the junction unmatched. CDR1 is LGHDT, CDR2 YNNKEL, per germline (reference sequence). The CDR3 covers 17 residues. The CDR3 is CASSQDGAGGGGDTQYF. As DNA, the CDR3 is TGTGCCAGCAGCCAAGATGGGGCAGGGGGCGGCGGAGATACGCAGTATTTT.

This clonotype occurred a few times. The V call is TRBV29-1, the J call TRBJ2-7; D gene unclear. In germline, CDR1 is SQVTM, CDR2 ANQGSEA. The CDR3 contains 12 residues. V lost 4 bases to trimming and J lost 6 bases, with 13 bases between them. The chain's CDR3 is CSVAPNLGEQYF. The CDR3, as DNA: TGCAGCGTTGCCCCTAATCTGGGCGAGCAGTACTTC.

The rearrangement joins TRBV3-1 to TRBJ2-4; D is unclear. Trimming stripped 0 bases from V and 1 base from J, with 10 bases between. The CDR3 has 16 amino acids. CDR1 and CDR2 (germline): LGHDT, YNNKEL (reference sequence). CDR3 protein: CASSQERVGAKNIQYF. The CDR3 nucleotides are TGTGCCAGCAGCCAAGAAAGGGTTGGGGCCAAAAACATTCAGTACTTC. Full variable domain (outside the CDR3, taken from reference TRBV3-1 and TRBJ2-4): DTAVSQTPKYLVTQMGNDKSIKCEQNLGHDTMYWYKQDSKKFLKIMFSYNNKELIINETVPNRFSPKSPDKAHLNLHINSLELGDSAVYFCASSQERVGAKNIQYFGAGTRLSVL.

The chain uses TRBV6-1 and TRBJ2-1; 10 bases agree with TRBD2. Losses at the gene ends were 5 bases for V and 7 bases for J; bases not matched to a gene: 2. This CDR3 has 13 amino acids. Per germline, CDR1 MNHNS and CDR2 SASEGT. The CDR3 coding sequence is TGTGCCAGCAGTCAGGGACTAGCGAATGAGCAGTTCTTC. This codes for CASSQGLANEQFF.

The table lists this clonotype with a count of one. This rearrangement joins TRBV19 to TRBJ2-2; D gene ambiguous. Trimming took off 6 bases at V and 0 bases at J, with 8 bases between the two ends. The CDR3 loop spans 14 amino acids. Germline V gene sequence: CDR1 LNHDA, CDR2 SQIVND (reference sequence). The CDR3 nucleotides read TGTGCCAGTAGCACGGACGCGAACACCGGGGAGCTGTTTTTT. This translates into CASSTDANTGELFF.

The chain combines TRBV2 with TRBJ2-7; D is uncertain. This CDR3 has 13 residues. In germline, CDR1 is SNHLY, CDR2 FYNNEI. The germline V and J ends were trimmed by 3 bases and 6 bases, with 12 bases remaining between them. Here the CDR3 reads CASSDTGLGEQYF. CDR3 nucleotide sequence: TGTGCCAGCAGTGACACGGGTCTTGGCGAGCAGTACTTC.

This clonotype has just a few counts. V and J are TRBV6-2 or TRBV6-3 and TRBJ1-1; 7 nucleotides match TRBD1. The CDR3 has 14 residues. Germline trimming cut 10 bases from V and 10 bases from J; bases unmatched to any gene: 18. Per the germline V gene, CDR1 is MNHEY and CDR2 is SVGEGT. The CDR3 is CATRKTTGLIRAFF. The CDR3 bases are TGTGCCACACGCAAGACGACAGGGTTAATTCGAGCTTTCTTT.

A single count supports this clonotype. The rearrangement links TRBV3-1 to TRBJ2-3; D remains ambiguous. CDR3 length: 12 residues. V dropped 1 base and J dropped 5 bases, with 4 bases sitting between them. Germline assignment: CDR1 LGHDT and CDR2 YNNKEL (reference sequence). The CDR3 nucleotides are TGTGCCAGCAGCCAAGTAGGAGATACGCAGTATTTT. Its translation: CASSQVGDTQYF.

Only one count was recorded for this clonotype. The V and J genes are TRBV1 and TRBJ1-2. TRBV1 is recorded as a pseudogene. CDR3 size: 15 residues. CDR3 DNA sequence: TGCGCCAGCAGCCCCACCCGATCTCTCCCCTATGGCTACACCTTC. Amino acids: CASSPTRSLPYGYTF.

The chain joins TRBV29-1 to TRBJ2-3; D call uncertain. Germline V gives CDR1 SQVTM, CDR2 ANQGSEA. V was cut by 2 bases and J by 1 base, with 13 bases left in between. The CDR3 is 15 residues long. The CDR3 here is CSVEILDRRTDTQYF. In DNA, the CDR3 is TGCAGCGTTGAAATCCTGGACCGCCGCACAGATACGCAGTATTTT.

The chain uses TRBV28 and TRBJ2-7, with TRBD2 identical over 8 bases. J lost 1 base, V lost 5 bases, and 13 bases had no gene match. The germline CDR1 and CDR2 sequences are MDHEN and SYDVKM. The CDR3 sequence is 17 residues long. CDR3 sequence reads: CASSQSRGAGESYEQYF. CDR3 sequence (DNA): TGTGCCAGCAGTCAAAGCCGGGGAGCGGGAGAGTCCTACGAGCAGTACTTC.

The chain uses TRBV29-1 and TRBJ2-1; 7 positions match TRBD1. The CDR3 runs to 15 residues. Germline-derived CDR1 and CDR2 are SQVTM and ANQGSEA. Germline trimming cut 1 base from V and 12 bases from J; bases unmatched to any gene: 15. This CDR3 reads CSVEGTGEGLLTQFF. In DNA, the CDR3 is TGCAGCGTTGAAGGTACAGGGGAAGGGCTCTTGACGCAGTTCTTC.

V is TRBV28 and J is TRBJ2-1; TRBD2 agrees at 9 bases. After removal of 5 bases from V and 0 bases from J, the junction contained 11 bases not matched to a gene. The V gene's germline CDR1 is MDHEN and CDR2 SYDVKM. The CDR3 consists of 18 residues. This chain's CDR3 is CASSLRTSAQSSYNEQFF. CDR3 bases: TGTGCCAGCAGTCTTAGGACTAGCGCCCAGAGCTCCTACAATGAGCAGTTCTTC.

The chain carries TRBV20-1 and TRBJ2-7, with D perhaps TRBD2 (5 bases). Germline lookup yields CDR1 DFQATT and CDR2 SNEGSKA (reference sequence). This CDR3 is 12 amino acids long. Trimming cost V 3 bases and J 0 bases, with 6 bases left between them. CDR3 DNA: TGCAGTGCTAGCGGGAACTCCTACGAGCAGTACTTC. Translation: CSASGNSYEQYF.

The chain combines TRBV6-5 with TRBJ1-6; 7 bases are shared with TRBD1. J lost 6 bases, V lost 8 bases, and 10 bases had no gene match. Germline CDR1 MNHEY, CDR2 SVGAGI. The length of the CDR3 is 15 residues. CDR3 loop: CASLRGSGGNSPLHF. The CDR3 DNA reads TGTGCCAGCCTCAGGGGGAGCGGGGGTAATTCACCCCTCCACTTT.

The chain carries TRBV7-2 and TRBJ2-1, with D perhaps matching TRBD2 (5 bases). The ends were cut back, 1 base at V and 1 base at J, with 8 bases in the middle. This CDR3 spans 15 amino acids. CDR1 SGHTA and CDR2 FQGNSA come from the germline V gene. Here the CDR3 DNA reads TGTGCCAGCAGCTTAGACTGGAGGTCCTACAATGAGCAGTTCTTC. This codes for CASSLDWRSYNEQFF. Full variable domain (remainder filled in from reference TRBV7-2 and TRBJ2-1): GAGVSQSPSNKVTEKGKDVELRCDPISGHTALYWYRQSLGQGLEFLIYFQGNSAPDKSGLPSDRFSAERTGGSVSTLTIQRTQQEDSAVYLCASSLDWRSYNEQFFGPGTRLTVL.

The chain links TRBV3-1 to TRBJ1-1; D is unresolved. The ends were cut back, 2 bases at V and 0 bases at J, with 16 bases in the middle. The CDR3 length is 17 residues. Germline V gene sequence: CDR1 LGHDT, CDR2 YNNKEL (reference sequence). Written as DNA, the CDR3 is TGTGCCAGCAGCCAATTTTCGGGCGGGAGAATGAACACTGAAGCTTTCTTT. Translation gives CASSQFSGGRMNTEAFF.

V and J are TRBV5-1 and TRBJ2-2; D uncertain. This CDR3 has 15 residues. Trimming pared 2 bases from V and 1 base from J, leaving 9 bases between. CDR1 is SGHRS and CDR2 is YFSETQ in the germline V gene. Here the CDR3 reads CASSLSGRNTGELFF. The DNA of the CDR3 is TGCGCCAGCAGCTTAAGTGGCAGGAACACCGGGGAGCTGTTTTTT.